This T cell receptor beta chain was observed in a study of blood T cell repertoires in COVID-19. On the study more broadly: Collection of acute and convalescent COVID-19 samples took place in the United States, Italy and Spain. The cDNA or gDNA used as material had been derived from T cells, B-cell-depleted T cells, or PBMCs.

Under the authors' procedure: From reference gene primer amplification, estimates of nucleated cell counts were derived. The method was immunoSEQ multiplex PCR; TCRdb's version includes in-frame clones alone and lacks a portion of them. Clone size and V and J calls were adopted from that table, with D and trimming inferred from the DNA. The table records tens of thousands of clones, just under 85% of them present only once. In germline, CDR1 is LGHNA, CDR2 YNFKEQ. The CDR3 contains 15 residues. Trimming pared 1 base from V and 2 bases from J, leaving 10 bases between. This chain joins TRBV4-2 and TRBJ2-3; D is perhaps TRBD2 (7 bases). Source material: peripheral blood. The TCR originated in a human donor in a cohort sampled during active COVID-19. CDR3: CASSQGGGDTDTQYF. Written as DNA, the CDR3 is TGTGCCAGCAGCCAAGGAGGGGGGGACACAGATACGCAGTATTTT.